This T cell receptor (beta chain) was sequenced in a study of human T cells and chemical hapten exposure. Study as a whole: An approximately 2 cm by approximately 2 cm inner upper arm patch received 2% DPC for sensitization.

V lost 0 bases to trimming and J lost 5 bases, with 11 bases between them. This CDR3 is built from 15 residues. The germline V gene encodes CDR1 SGHDN and CDR2 FVKESK. Time point given: patch test 2, 6 weeks after DPC sensitization. Documented treatment: therapeutic diphenylcyclopropenone sensitization with weekly scalp DPC. Non-pregnant alopecia patients aged 18 to 70, suitable for DPC therapy. Many counts were recorded for this clonotype. The antigen is unknown. TCRdb recomputed calls from the RACE reads with MiXCR, one row per CDR3 protein. Of a few hundred thousand distinct CDR3 sequences in the sample, about 6.3% are singletons; the top ten hold around 5.8%. Overall study findings and caveats: Clustering by CDR3 similarity yielded significantly more large clusters from expanded TCRs than controls.

The sample consisted of whole blood, taken in connection with sensitization to the hapten diphenylcyclopropenone (DPC). The clonotype was recovered from a woman aged 18-29 years with alopecia areata. Some clones in this sample may be carry-over from other donors' samples. The J gene is TRBJ1-5, the V gene TRBV14; D gene ambiguous. The CDR3 DNA is TGTGCCAGCAGCCAAGATATCCGGGCGGATCAGCCCCAGCATTTT. This sequence encodes CASSQDIRADQPQHF.